The rows below give T cell receptor beta chains drawn from one sample of a study of blood T cell repertoires in COVID-19. The method was immunoSEQ multiplex PCR; TCRdb's version includes in-frame clones alone and lacks a portion of them. The data contain approximately 120,000 clones, more than 60% of them singletons. Sequencing input: peripheral blood. The origin of the receptors is a woman aged 65 to 85 with acute or convalescent COVID-19. Both conserved end residues are trimmed from each CDR3. Rows give clone size only sometimes, using once, few, many, or a class for an expanded clone.

- TRBJ2-6 TRBV6-5 ASSFRTGGANVLT
- TRBJ2-1 TRBV27 ASSLSSGGPYNEQF
few TRBJ2-3 TRBV4-3 ASSKQTGGSSTDTQY
few TRBJ2-3 TRBV6-6 ASKIQVSTDTQY
once TRBJ1-2 TRBV24-1 ATSDTGFYGYT
- TRBJ2-1 TRBV10-3 AISSDRGYNEQF
- TRBJ1-1 TRBV6-5 ASQQANTEAF
- TRBJ1-6 TRBV6-5 ASSYSYTGGDSPLH
- TRBJ1-2 TRBV6-1 ASSEAYGGTNYGYT
once TRBJ2-3 TRBV19 ASSIATDTQY
- TRBJ2-1 TRBV27 ASLTSGTHNEQF
- TRBJ1-2 TRBV28 ASSIGQGLYGYT
- TRBJ1-1 TRBV10-3 AISGQGVTEAF
- TRBJ2-3 TRBV5-1 ASSLTADTDTQY
- TRBJ2-5 TRBV28 ASSLGGGRDVEETQY
few TRBJ2-7 TRBV28 ASSFAGTGYEQY
few TRBJ2-7 TRBV6-2/TRBV6-3 ASSYIYEQY
few TRBJ2-7 TRBV6-5 ASSHHSGPSYEQY
- TRBJ2-1 TRBV7-7 ASSLVGGDNEQF
- TRBJ2-7 TRBV24-1 ATSDGSLGQKYEQY
- TRBJ1-3 TRBV12-3/TRBV12-4 ASSLGQSNTIY
- TRBJ2-5 TRBV25-1 ASSPLGQLYQETQY
- TRBJ2-3 TRBV9 ASSPRLAGRTDTQY
- TRBJ1-5 TRBV19 ASTNGGNQPQH
- TRBJ1-5 TRBV7-9 ASSSYRVEGQPQH
once TRBJ1-3 TRBV19 ASGWKSWAGRENTIY
- TRBJ1-2 TRBV28 ASSSPGTGWDYGYT
- TRBJ2-3 TRBV2 ASSDLTGGTDTQY
- TRBJ2-2 TRBV11-2 ASSIGTGFVRGELF
- TRBJ2-6 TRBV19 ASSPYGLADDSGANVLT
few TRBJ2-2 TRBV6-5 ASSRIEQGLGELF
few TRBJ1-5 TRBV6-2/TRBV6-3 ASSSDREVIGNQPQH
once TRBJ2-3 TRBV7-6 ASSPRGDRGTDTQY
- TRBJ1-2 TRBV2 ASRETGESGYT
- TRBJ1-1 TRBV30 AWSPPWGESSMNTEAF
- TRBJ2-3 TRBV24-1 ATSDPSDTDTQY
- TRBJ1-6 TRBV4-1 ASSQIQDRGRPLH
few TRBJ2-5 TRBV24-1 ATSDPKGAGLRETQY
- TRBJ2-1 TRBV5-1 ASSRLSGHNEQF
- TRBJ2-3 TRBV29-1 SVAKNSHD
- TRBJ1-2 TRBV12-3/TRBV12-4 ASSSQAFYGYT
few TRBJ1-4 TRBV18 ASSPGQANEKLF
- TRBJ2-3 TRBV5-1 ASRIAGRTDTQY